The entry below describes one TCR beta chain. This record belongs to a study of blood T cell repertoires in COVID-19. This CDR3 spans 14 amino acids. CDR1 and CDR2 (germline): DFQATT, SNEGSKA (reference sequence). The ends lost 3 bases at V and 3 bases at J; junction bases unmatched: 5. In the authors' methods: Amplification of reference gene primers provided the estimated nucleated cell counts. This table comes from immunoSEQ multiplex PCR, and its TCRdb copy is limited to in-frame clones, with some not included. V and J calls and clone size follow that table, whereas D and trimming were derived from the DNA. The data show around 100,000 clones, about 84% seen once.

The J gene is TRBJ1-5, the V gene TRBV20-1; the match to TRBD1 covers 7 bases. Sequenced input: peripheral blood. The receptor was isolated from a human donor in a cohort sampled during active COVID-19. CDR3 sequence reads: CSASRGQINQPQHF. DNA for the CDR3: TGCAGTGCTAGTCGGGGACAGATCAATCAGCCCCAGCATTTT.